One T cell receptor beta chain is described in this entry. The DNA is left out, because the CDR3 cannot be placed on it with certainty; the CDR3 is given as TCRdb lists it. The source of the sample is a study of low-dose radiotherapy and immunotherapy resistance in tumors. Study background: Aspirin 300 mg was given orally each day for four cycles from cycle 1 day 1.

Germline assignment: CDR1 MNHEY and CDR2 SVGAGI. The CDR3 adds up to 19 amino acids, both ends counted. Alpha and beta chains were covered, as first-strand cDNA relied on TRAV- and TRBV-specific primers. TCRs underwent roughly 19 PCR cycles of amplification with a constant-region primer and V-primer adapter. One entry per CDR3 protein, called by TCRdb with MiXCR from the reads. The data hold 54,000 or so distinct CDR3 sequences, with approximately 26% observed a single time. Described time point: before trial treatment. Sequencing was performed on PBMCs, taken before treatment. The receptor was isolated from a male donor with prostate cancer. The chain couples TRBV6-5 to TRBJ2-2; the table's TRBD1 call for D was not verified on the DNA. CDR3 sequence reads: CASSYSAGATREHRGAVFF.